This T cell receptor (beta chain) comes out of a study of cytomegalovirus exposure and HLA in healthy donors. Regarding the study as a whole: A later analysis linked a missense variant in DCLRE1C to the trimming of TCR beta V and J genes. According to the study, around 160 TCR beta chains were cytomegalovirus-associated. A prior analysis recorded that most TCR beta V segments were productive about 87% or about 30% of the time.

This PCR relied on a set of 60 Vbeta primers and 13 Jbeta primers. In the authors' workflow: Among the unique TCR beta chains that a later analysis counted, about 81 million in all, 9.5 million to 11 million were shared. TCRdb's copy holds only in-frame clones and misses some; the assay was immunoSEQ multiplex PCR. That table furnishes V, J and clone size, whereas the DNA furnished D and trimming. This repertoire shows roughly 290,000 clones, roughly 80% found once; its top ten account for roughly 0.31%. Regarding this clone: Its antigen remains unidentified.

Input material: PBMCs. This TCR derives from a girl aged 2-10 years in good health and CMV-seronegative.

CDR3 loop: CASGIESNQPQHF. In DNA, the CDR3 is TGTGCTAGTGGCATAGAGAGCAATCAGCCCCAGCATTTT. The chain has TRBV12-5 and TRBJ1-5, with D uncertain. V shed 6 bases and J shed 1 base, with 7 bases lying between them. CDR1 LGHNT and CDR2 FRNRAP come from the germline V gene. The CDR3 extends over 13 amino acids.